These T cell receptor beta chains were read from a single sample in a study of T cell changes during pregnancy in multiple sclerosis. Here immunoSEQ multiplex PCR was the method, and the copy in TCRdb shows in-frame clones only, minus some. The sample includes over 25,000 clones, approximately 89% of them seen just once. The sequenced sample was CD8+ T cells from peripheral blood mononuclear cells, obtained after pregnancy. These TCRs come from a female donor with multiple sclerosis, enrolled in a pregnancy study. The CDR3 runs from the conserved cysteine through the conserved F or W. A D gene is named only where the DNA matches it firmly. Clone size is not always given. Where it is, it says once, few, many or a class for expanded clones.

CDR3aa | CDR3nt | v_gene | abundance | d_gene | len | j_gene
CASSLVVNGEQFF | TGTGCCAGCAGCTTGGTAGTCAACGGTGAGCAGTTCTTC | TRBV5-5 | - | - | 13 | TRBJ2-1
CASSFPGTSEETQYF | TGCGCCAGCAGCTTCCCTGGGACTAGCGAAGAGACCCAGTACTTC | TRBV4-1 | - | TRBD2 | 15 | TRBJ2-5
CASRPTGAHEQYF | TGTGCCAGCAGACCGACAGGGGCCCACGAGCAGTACTTC | TRBV28 | - | TRBD1 | 13 | TRBJ2-7
CASSQDKWQGDEQYF | TGCGCCAGCAGCCAAGATAAATGGCAGGGCGACGAGCAGTACTTC | TRBV4-3 | - | - | 15 | TRBJ2-7
CASGYAGTGYEQYF | TGTGCCAGCGGATACGCCGGGACAGGTTACGAGCAGTACTTC | TRBV6-1 | - | TRBD1 | 14 | TRBJ2-7
CASSLGGGGNEQYF | TGCGCCAGCAGCCTCGGCGGCGGGGGCAACGAGCAGTACTTC | TRBV4-3 | - | - | 14 | TRBJ2-7
CASSHSYTEAFF | TGTGCCAGCAGCCACAGCTACACTGAAGCTTTCTTT | TRBV7-9 | - | - | 12 | TRBJ1-1
CASSFVGQGLEQYF | TGTGCCAGCAGCTTCGTAGGACAGGGTCTAGAGCAGTACTTC | TRBV5-6 | - | TRBD1 | 14 | TRBJ2-7
CASSIPRAGFNTEAFF | TGTGCCAGTAGTATACCCCGGGCGGGATTCAACACTGAAGCTTTCTTT | TRBV19 | once | - | 16 | TRBJ1-1
CSVDGAGVGIQTQYF | TGCAGCGTTGACGGAGCGGGAGTGGGGATTCAGACCCAGTACTTC | TRBV29-1 | - | TRBD2 | 15 | TRBJ2-5
CASSLASTQPQHF | TGTGCCAGCAGTTTAGCGAGTACCCAGCCCCAGCATTTT | TRBV27 | - | - | 13 | TRBJ1-5
CASSWEQGTNEKLFF | TGCGCCAGCAGCTGGGAACAGGGAACTAATGAAAAACTGTTTTTT | TRBV5-1 | - | - | 15 | TRBJ1-4
CASSVGRMGYEQYF | TGTGCCAGCAGCGTGGGGAGGATGGGCTACGAGCAGTACTTC | TRBV9 | - | - | 14 | TRBJ2-7
CASSLELTANEQFF | TGCGCCAGCAGCTTGGAACTAACGGCCAATGAGCAGTTCTTC | TRBV5-1 | - | - | 14 | TRBJ2-1
CATSTETAGTSGTRRTGELFF | TGTGCCACCAGCACTGAAACCGCCGGGACTAGCGGCACTCGGAGGACCGGGGAGCTGTTTTTT | TRBV15 | - | TRBD2 | 21 | TRBJ2-2
CASSQDGGSPYEQYF | TGTGCCAGCAGCCAAGACGGGGGGTCCCCCTACGAGCAGTACTTC | TRBV4-2 | - | TRBD2 | 15 | TRBJ2-7
CASSLKGQHYGYTF | TGTGCCAGCAGTTTAAAGGGACAGCACTATGGCTACACCTTC | TRBV27 | - | TRBD1 | 14 | TRBJ1-2
CASSGVASDGELFF | TGTGCCAGCAGCGGGGTAGCCAGCGACGGGGAGCTGTTTTTT | TRBV6-6 | - | - | 14 | TRBJ2-2
CASSPAGDLTGELFF | TGTGCCAGCAGCCCCGCGGGAGACCTCACCGGGGAGCTGTTTTTT | TRBV4-2 | - | TRBD2 | 15 | TRBJ2-2
CASSGPNEGAGETQYF | TGTGCCAGCAGCGGTCCCAACGAGGGGGCAGGAGAGACCCAGTACTTC | TRBV11-1 | once | TRBD1 | 16 | TRBJ2-5
CASSSGVSPHEQYF | TGTGCCAGCAGCTCGGGAGTGTCTCCCCACGAGCAGTACTTC | TRBV11-3 | - | - | 14 | TRBJ2-7
CSVTGYFTEAFF | TGCAGCGTGACAGGGTATTTCACTGAAGCTTTCTTT | TRBV29-1 | few | TRBD1 | 12 | TRBJ1-1
CASSPSSGSGDTQYF | TGTGCCAGCAGTCCCTCCTCTGGGAGTGGAGATACGCAGTATTTT | TRBV6-5 | - | - | 15 | TRBJ2-3
CASSEGARKTQYF | TGTGCCAGCAGTGAGGGTGCTAGGAAGACCCAGTACTTC | TRBV27 | - | - | 13 | TRBJ2-5
CASSQDGLARGVDTQYF | TGTGCCAGCAGCCAAGACGGGCTAGCGAGAGGAGTAGATACGCAGTATTTT | TRBV4-2 | - | - | 17 | TRBJ2-3
CASSLTPGAGANVLTF | TGTGCCAGCAGCTTAACGCCCGGGGCTGGGGCCAACGTCCTGACTTTC | TRBV7-3 | - | - | 16 | TRBJ2-6
CASTIRTGSEKLFF | TGTGCCAGCACCATAAGGACAGGAAGTGAAAAACTGTTTTTT | TRBV6-5 | - | TRBD1 | 14 | TRBJ1-4
CASSPRAGKNTEAFF | TGTGCCAGCAGCCCCCGAGCGGGAAAGAACACTGAAGCTTTCTTT | TRBV7-6 | - | - | 15 | TRBJ1-1
CASSWGTGITGELFF | TGTGCCAGCAGTTGGGGTACAGGGATCACCGGGGAGCTGTTTTTT | TRBV27 | - | - | 15 | TRBJ2-2
CASSLVAGAPEQYF | TGTGCCAGCAGCTTAGTAGCGGGAGCACCCGAGCAGTACTTC | TRBV7-2 | - | TRBD2 | 14 | TRBJ2-7
CASSLATKKDNEQFF | TGTGCCAGCAGCTTAGCCACTAAGAAGGACAATGAGCAGTTCTTC | TRBV7-9 | - | - | 15 | TRBJ2-1
CASSWGLAGSYEQYF | TGTGCCAGTAGTTGGGGACTAGCGGGGAGTTACGAGCAGTACTTC | TRBV19 | - | TRBD2 | 15 | TRBJ2-7
CASSVLDGTATTNYGYTF | TGTGCCAGCAGCGTACTTGACGGGACAGCTACAACTAACTATGGCTACACCTTC | TRBV9 | - | TRBD1 | 18 | TRBJ1-2
CASSVGLAGVDEQFF | TGTGCCAGCAGTGTCGGACTAGCGGGAGTGGATGAGCAGTTCTTC | TRBV6-1 | few | TRBD2 | 15 | TRBJ2-1
CATSRGTGSYNEQFF | TGTGCCACCAGCAGAGGAACAGGCTCCTACAATGAGCAGTTCTTC | TRBV15 | many | - | 15 | TRBJ2-1
CASSLASGLYNEQFF | TGTGCCAGCAGCTTGGCTAGCGGACTCTACAATGAGCAGTTCTTC | TRBV5-6 | - | TRBD2 | 15 | TRBJ2-1
CASSYRLPIKNTEAFF | TGTGCCAGCAGTTACAGACTTCCTATCAAGAACACTGAAGCTTTCTTT | TRBV6-5 | - | - | 16 | TRBJ1-1
CASSHMNEQFF | TGCGCCAGCAGCCACATGAATGAGCAGTTCTTC | TRBV4-3 | - | - | 11 | TRBJ2-1
CASSLTSNEQFF | TGTGCCAGCAGTTTGACTAGCAATGAGCAGTTCTTC | TRBV28 | once | - | 12 | TRBJ2-1
CASSSGTLNSNTEAFF | TGTGCCAGCAGCTCTGGGACATTAAATTCGAACACTGAAGCTTTCTTT | TRBV13 | - | - | 16 | TRBJ1-1
CASSPSPTMNTEAFF | TGCGCCAGCAGCCCGTCCCCGACAATGAACACTGAAGCTTTCTTT | TRBV4-3 | - | - | 15 | TRBJ1-1
CSVEEASGRAYNEQFF | TGCAGCGTTGAAGAGGCTAGCGGGAGGGCCTACAATGAGCAGTTCTTC | TRBV29-1 | - | TRBD2 | 16 | TRBJ2-1
CASSLTRRLNTEAFF | TGTGCCAGCAGTCTCACCCGGAGACTGAACACTGAAGCTTTCTTT | TRBV27 | - | - | 15 | TRBJ1-1
CASSQDRYTGELFF | TGCGCCAGCAGCCAAGATCGGTACACCGGGGAGCTGTTTTTT | TRBV4-3 | - | - | 14 | TRBJ2-2
CASSGMGGASYEQYF | TGTGCCAGCAGCGGGATGGGCGGGGCTTCCTACGAGCAGTACTTC | TRBV7-6 | - | - | 15 | TRBJ2-7
CASSPYYEQYF | TGTGCCAGCAGTCCCTACTACGAGCAGTACTTC | TRBV28 | - | - | 11 | TRBJ2-7
CASRRGTKEQFF | TGTGCCAGCAGGAGGGGGACCAAGGAGCAGTTCTTC | TRBV2 | - | - | 12 | TRBJ2-1
CASSIASLSSSYNEQFF | TGTGCCAGTAGTATAGCTTCCCTCTCGAGCTCCTACAATGAGCAGTTCTTC | TRBV19 | - | - | 17 | TRBJ2-1
CASSPGAGDKDEQFF | TGTGCCAGCAGCCCGGGCGCAGGGGATAAGGATGAGCAGTTCTTC | TRBV5-6 | - | - | 15 | TRBJ2-1